This T cell receptor beta chain was documented in a study of Ad26.COV2.S vaccination and SARS-CoV-2 variants. Study background: Donor allocation was to the COV1001 Ad26.COV2.S trial arm. The vaccine Ad26.COV2.S was put into the muscle once, or twice with 56 days between. Study-level findings and limits: Recipients of vaccine and of placebo showed similar breadth of their non-spike TCR repertoires.

Noted treatment: some 20 received Ad26.COV2.S at low or high dose, single or two shots; 5 received placebo; per-sample allocation not given. On day 63 after the first injection, vaccine and placebo recipients gave samples. This adult donor, from Boston, was 18-55 years old. Using immunoSEQ multiplex PCR, the repertoire was profiled, and TCRdb retains in-frame clones only, with some absent. This sample carries 350,000 to 500,000 clones, about 90% of them seen once, and the ten largest clones take about 4.4%. On this clone: No antigen is known for it.

The CDR3 has 17 amino acids. Trimming cost V 4 bases and J 4 bases; bases outside gene matches: 11. From germline, CDR1 is SGHDN and CDR2 FVKESK. This receptor was taken from a person aged 18 to 65 who received the Ad26.COV2.S COVID-19 vaccine or a placebo. Source: peripheral blood, taken in a trial of Ad26.COV2.S vaccine versus placebo. The chain is built from TRBV14 and TRBJ2-5, with 11 bases matching TRBD1. CDR3 protein: CASSPDRGRRTGETQYF. CDR3 sequence (DNA): TGTGCCAGCAGCCCGGACAGGGGGCGCCGTACCGGAGAGACCCAGTACTTC.